The 20 T cell receptor beta chains in this list originate from one sample, sequenced in a study of OX40 agonist ivuxolimab in advanced cancers. The method was immunoSEQ multiplex PCR; TCRdb's version includes in-frame clones alone and lacks a portion of them. This table has around 20,000 clones, about three quarters appearing once. Here the sequenced sample was CD4+ or CD8+ T cells sorted from blood, taken in a trial of the OX40 agonist ivuxolimab. These receptors originate from an adult with an advanced solid tumor such as melanoma, head and neck, liver or kidney cancer.

This clone was seen once. The V call is TRBV20-1, the J call TRBJ2-1, with D possibly TRBD2 on 5 matching bases. Trimming pared 6 bases from V and 15 bases from J, leaving 18 bases between. Germline V gives CDR1 DFQATT, CDR2 SNEGSKA (reference sequence). The CDR3 has 11 amino acids. This chain's CDR3 is CSARTSGSRFF. The CDR3, as DNA: TGCAGTGCAAGAACCTCGGGGTCTAGGTTCTTC.

The chain uses TRBV5-5 and TRBJ2-7; tentative D call: TRBD1 (6 bases). Trimming left V 3 bases short and J 0 bases short, with 10 bases between. The CDR3 is 14 amino acids. Germline CDR1 SGHKS, CDR2 YYEKEE (reference sequence). The CDR3 DNA reads as TGTGCCAGCAGCTCAGACAGGACCTCCTACGAGCAGTACTTC. Its protein is CASSSDRTSYEQYF.

This clone was picked up a small number of times. V gene TRBV4-1 combines with J gene TRBJ2-5; 11 bases are shared with TRBD2. Per germline, CDR1 MGHRA and CDR2 YSYEKL. This CDR3 contains 17 residues. The V segment lost 4 bases and the J segment 5 bases; nucleotides outside the gene matches: 12. CDR3 nucleotides: TGCGCCAGCAGCCCGGAGTGGACTAGCGGGCGGAAGGAGACCCAGTACTTC. Its translation: CASSPEWTSGRKETQYF.

The chain couples TRBV27 to TRBJ2-5; D is perhaps TRBD1 (5 bases). There are 12 residues in the CDR3. The germline V gene encodes CDR1 MNHEY and CDR2 SMNVEV (reference sequence). With 6 bases removed from V and 5 bases from J, the gap between germline ends came to 10 bases. Here the CDR3 DNA reads TGTGCCAGCAGGGGGCATGGGGAGACCCAGTACTTC. Translated: CASRGHGETQYF.

The CDR3 is CASSRGTSANNEQFF. CDR3 DNA sequence: TGTGCCAGCAGCCGCGGGACTAGCGCAAACAATGAGCAGTTCTTC. The V and J genes are TRBV7-8 and TRBJ2-1, with 10 bases fitting TRBD2. Looked up from germline, CDR1 is SGHVS and CDR2 is FQNEAQ. This CDR3 is built from 15 residues. J lost 5 bases, V lost 5 bases, and 6 bases had no gene match.

The chain uses TRBV13 and TRBJ2-5; a possible D gene is TRBD2 (5 bases). The germline V and J ends were trimmed by 1 base and 0 bases, with 12 bases remaining between them. Germline V gives CDR1 PRHDT, CDR2 FYEKMQ (reference sequence). The CDR3 has 16 residues. The CDR3 sequence: CASSLVWPGNQETQYF. The CDR3 DNA reads as TGTGCCAGCAGCTTAGTTTGGCCCGGGAACCAAGAGACCCAGTACTTC.

This chain links TRBV6-1 with TRBJ1-5, with 7 positions matching TRBD1. Germline V CDR1 and CDR2: MNHNS, SASEGT. CDR3 length equals 15 residues. Trimming at V came to 3 bases and at J to 2 bases, leaving 4 bases not matched to a gene. The CDR3 sequence is CASSDSTGGNQPQHF. CDR3 DNA: TGTGCCAGCAGTGATTCTACAGGGGGCAATCAGCCCCAGCATTTT.

This chain links TRBV7-9 with TRBJ1-1, with 12 positions matching TRBD1. With 1 base clipped from V and 10 bases from J, the junction kept 13 bases outside the gene matches. Germline V lookup: CDR1 SEHNR, CDR2 FQNEAQ (reference sequence). There are 17 residues in the CDR3. CDR3 region: CASSLGTRDRGRPPAFF. The CDR3 DNA is TGTGCCAGCAGCTTAGGGACTCGGGACAGGGGGCGACCGCCAGCTTTCTTT. Supplemented by reference TRBV7-9 and TRBJ1-1, the full variable domain reads DTGVSQNPRHKITKRGQNVTFRCDPISEHNRLYWYRQTLGQGPEFLTYFQNEAQLEKSRLLSDRFSAERPKGSFSTLEIQRTEQGDSAMYLCASSLGTRDRGRPPAFFGQGTRLTVV.

This chain joins TRBV5-1 and TRBJ2-5, with a tentative D call TRBD1 (6 bases). V lost 4 bases and J 4 bases, leaving 11 bases between the germline ends. The CDR3 runs to 13 residues. Germline values: CDR1 SGHRS, CDR2 YFSETQ. CDR3 loop: CASSGGGPETQYF. The DNA of the CDR3 is TGCGCCAGCAGCGGGGGCGGTCCAGAGACCCAGTACTTC.

This rearrangement joins TRBV11-3 to TRBJ1-3, with a weak D call TRBD1 (6 bases). V lost 3 bases, J lost 0 bases, and 12 bases lay in between. CDR3 size: 16 residues. Looked up from germline, CDR1 is SGHNT and CDR2 is YENEEA. The CDR3 bases are TGTGCCAGCAGCTTGAGTTCGGACAGCTCTGGAAACACCATATATTTT. Protein: CASSLSSDSSGNTIYF.

This chain joins TRBV25-1 and TRBJ2-5; D is undetermined. CDR1 MGHDK and CDR2 SYGVNS come from the germline V gene. This CDR3 comprises 14 residues. V lost 2 bases, J lost 4 bases, and 11 bases lay in between. The CDR3 spells CASSESPLIETQYF. CDR3 nucleotides: TGTGCCAGCAGTGAAAGTCCTTTAATAGAGACCCAGTACTTC.

By proportion, this clone is medium-sized. The V and J genes are TRBV27 and TRBJ1-1; D not certain. Deletions cut 2 bases from V and 1 base from J, with 5 bases between. The CDR3 has 13 amino acids. CDR1 and CDR2 (germline): MNHEY, SMNVEV (reference sequence). CDR3 sequence: CASSLLENTEAFF. CDR3 DNA: TGTGCCAGCAGTTTACTTGAGAACACTGAAGCTTTCTTT.

The J gene is TRBJ2-1, the V gene TRBV4-1; 13 nucleotides match TRBD2. The CDR3 totals 16 residues. Germline V gene sequence: CDR1 MGHRA, CDR2 YSYEKL. Germline trimming cut 4 bases from V and 10 bases from J; bases unmatched to any gene: 10. The CDR3 spells CASSPRLAGGPTEQFF. The CDR3 region has the DNA TGCGCCAGCAGCCCCAGACTAGCGGGGGGACCGACAGAGCAGTTCTTC.

The genes are TRBV7-9 and TRBJ1-6; 7 nucleotides agree with TRBD1. V gave up 5 bases and J gave up 5 bases; unmatched junction bases: 6. Per germline, CDR1 SEHNR and CDR2 FQNEAQ (reference sequence). CDR3 size: 15 residues. The CDR3 protein is CASSPGQSNNSPLHF. As DNA, the CDR3 is TGTGCCAGCAGCCCGGGACAGAGCAATAATTCACCCCTCCACTTT.

The chain combines TRBV27 with TRBJ1-1; a weak D match, TRBD1 (5 bases). Per germline, CDR1 MNHEY and CDR2 SMNVEV (reference sequence). Trimming stripped 7 bases from V and 3 bases from J, with 9 bases between. The CDR3 runs to 12 residues. DNA for the CDR3: TGTGCCAGCACCTTACAGGACACTGAAGCTTTCTTT. It specifies CASTLQDTEAFF.

V usage is TRBV7-9 and J usage is TRBJ2-1; D is possibly TRBD2 (6 bases). Between the trimmed V and J ends, which lost 6 bases and 6 bases, there was a span of 9 bases. The CDR3 length is 12 residues. Germline lookup yields CDR1 SEHNR and CDR2 FQNEAQ (reference sequence). Here the CDR3 DNA reads TGTGCCAGCAGGACGGGACTCAATGAGCAGTTCTTC. This sequence encodes CASRTGLNEQFF. Full variable domain (remainder filled in from reference TRBV7-9 and TRBJ2-1): DTGVSQNPRHKITKRGQNVTFRCDPISEHNRLYWYRQTLGQGPEFLTYFQNEAQLEKSRLLSDRFSAERPKGSFSTLEIQRTEQGDSAMYLCASRTGLNEQFFGPGTRLTVL.

This clone was picked up a small number of times. The rearrangement links TRBV6-4 to TRBJ2-1, with 9 bases aligning to TRBD2. Germline V gives CDR1 MRHNA, CDR2 SNTAGT. V shed 5 bases and J 5 bases; nucleotides not matched to a gene: 10. This CDR3 comprises 16 residues. CDR3 loop: CASSPDSGGPNNEQFF. CDR3 bases: TGTGCCAGCAGTCCCGACAGCGGGGGGCCAAACAATGAGCAGTTCTTC.

This rearrangement joins TRBV28 to TRBJ2-5; 7 bases are shared with TRBD1. V lost 6 bases and J lost 0; bases outside the gene matches: 10. The germline CDR1 and CDR2 sequences are MDHEN and SYDVKM. This CDR3 comprises 16 residues. The CDR3: CASSPQTGRHQETQYF. The CDR3 DNA reads as TGTGCCAGCAGCCCTCAGACAGGGCGACACCAAGAGACCCAGTACTTC.

Only one count was recorded for this clone. The chain links TRBV7-9 to TRBJ2-1, with 9 bases fitting TRBD2. V was pared by 2 bases and J by 7 bases, with 12 bases of the junction left unmatched. Germline V CDR1 and CDR2: SEHNR, FQNEAQ (reference sequence). This CDR3 contains 17 residues. In DNA, the CDR3 is TGTGCCAGCAGCTTAATGTTTGTAGCGGGAGTGTCAAATGAGCAGTTCTTC. Its protein is CASSLMFVAGVSNEQFF.

The rearrangement links TRBV27 to TRBJ1-1; D call uncertain. With 8 bases removed from V and 3 bases from J, the gap between germline ends came to 13 bases. From germline, CDR1 is MNHEY and CDR2 SMNVEV (reference sequence). The CDR3 loop spans 13 amino acids. The CDR3 is CASHDDGDTEAFF. The CDR3 DNA is TGTGCCAGCCACGACGACGGGGACACTGAAGCTTTCTTT.